A single sample gave rise to the 25 T cell receptor beta chains below, sequenced in a study of cytomegalovirus exposure and HLA in healthy donors. PCR amplification relied on 60 Vbeta primers (plus 13 Jbeta primers). Profiling relied on immunoSEQ multiplex PCR, and the TCRdb table lists in-frame clones only, not all of them. The data contain approximately 150,000 clones, 79% of them singletons. The sequenced sample was PBMCs. Receptors were obtained from a man aged 35-49 years in good health and CMV-seronegative.

This rearrangement joins TRBV2 to TRBJ2-1; a possible D gene is TRBD2 (6 bases). Trimming stripped 0 bases from V and 9 bases from J, with 9 bases between. Germline V gene sequence: CDR1 SNHLY, CDR2 FYNNEI. The CDR3 spans 13 residues. In nucleotides, the CDR3 is TGTGCCAGCAGTGAAGCTCGGGGGACTGAGCAGTTCTTC. Encoded protein: CASSEARGTEQFF.

The chain links TRBV5-1 to TRBJ2-7; 7 bases fit TRBD1. This CDR3 has 14 amino acids. Germline V CDR1 and CDR2: SGHRS, YFSETQ. V shed 2 bases, J shed 2 bases, and the junction held 4 bases outside the gene matches. This chain's CDR3 is CASSFQGQAYEQYF. The CDR3 bases are TGCGCCAGCAGCTTTCAAGGACAGGCCTACGAGCAGTACTTC.

The chain recombines TRBV11-2 with TRBJ2-7, with 8 bases lining up with TRBD2. The junction had 9 bases not matched to a gene; V was cut back by 5 bases and J by 0 bases. There are 16 residues in the CDR3. Germline V CDR1 and CDR2: SGHAT, FQNNGV. The CDR3, as DNA: TGTGCCAGCAGCCCAACCGTAGCGGGGAGCTCCTACGAGCAGTACTTC. Amino acid sequence: CASSPTVAGSSYEQYF.

The J gene is TRBJ2-5, the V gene TRBV11-3; 7 nucleotides agree with TRBD2. This CDR3 spans 13 amino acids. V lost 4 bases and J lost 2; bases outside the gene matches: 1. CDR1 and CDR2 from the germline V gene are SGHNT and YENEEA. The CDR3 spells CASSWTRQETQYF. In nucleotides, the CDR3 is TGTGCCAGCAGCTGGACTAGGCAAGAGACCCAGTACTTC.

This clone was found a few times. The rearrangement links TRBV5-4 to TRBJ2-3, with TRBD2 as a possible D gene (5 bases). Germline V CDR1 and CDR2: SGHNT, YYREEE (reference sequence). The ends were cut back, 1 base at V and 1 base at J, with 7 bases in the middle. CDR3 length equals 14 residues. CDR3 nucleotide sequence: TGTGCCAGCAGCTTGTCCGGGGGCACAGATACGCAGTATTTT. Protein: CASSLSGGTDTQYF.

The genes are TRBV5-1 and TRBJ1-1; D is perhaps TRBD1 (6 bases). CDR1 and CDR2 from the germline V gene are SGHRS and YFSETQ. The V end was cut by 3 bases, the J end by 5 bases, with 14 bases between. This CDR3 region has 14 residues. As DNA, the CDR3 is TGCGCCAGCAGCTCGGCAGGGGCTGGAACTGAAGCTTTCTTT. It is translated as CASSSAGAGTEAFF. The whole variable domain, filled in from reference TRBV5-1 and TRBJ1-1, reads KAGVTQTPRYLIKTRGQQVTLSCSPISGHRSVSWYQQTPGQGLQFLFEYFSETQRNKGNFPGRFSGRQFSNSRSEMNVSTLELGDSALYLCASSSAGAGTEAFFGQGTRLTVV.

This clone was counted between two and nine times. The chain combines TRBV6-6 with TRBJ1-1; maybe TRBD1 (5 bases). Germline CDR1 and CDR2: MNHNY and SVGAGI (reference sequence). The CDR3 consists of 14 residues. V was shortened by 5 bases and J by 3 bases, with 13 bases between the two germline ends. The CDR3 reads CASSSRRGDTEAFF. Here the CDR3 DNA reads TGTGCCAGCAGTAGTAGGAGGGGTGACACTGAAGCTTTCTTT.

The J gene is TRBJ2-7, the V gene TRBV7-9; 7 bases agree with TRBD2. The length of the CDR3 is 13 residues. The V and J ends lost 0 bases and 6 bases, in that order; junction bases with no gene match: 2. From germline, CDR1 is SEHNR and CDR2 FQNEAQ (reference sequence). The CDR3 loop is CASSLAGEGEQYF. The CDR3 coding sequence is TGTGCCAGCAGCTTAGCAGGGGAGGGCGAGCAGTACTTC.

The chain is built from TRBV6-1 and TRBJ2-5, with D perhaps TRBD2 (6 bases). Trimming pared 8 bases from V and 3 bases from J, leaving 10 bases between. The germline V gene has CDR1 MNHNS and CDR2 SASEGT. The CDR3 is 12 amino acids. CDR3 coding DNA: TGTGCCAGCCCTGGAGGGGAAGAGACCCAGTACTTC. Protein product: CASPGGEETQYF.

The J gene is TRBJ2-3, the V gene TRBV19; D remains ambiguous. The germline V gene encodes CDR1 LNHDA and CDR2 SQIVND (reference sequence). Trimming removed 10 bases from V and 0 bases from J, with 14 bases in between. The CDR3 is 14 residues long. The DNA of the CDR3 is TGTGCCACCTCAATGGCCAGTAGCACAGATACGCAGTATTTT. This translates into CATSMASSTDTQYF.

The chain joins TRBV5-4 to TRBJ2-1; 7 bases align to TRBD2. The CDR3 is 13 residues long. V shed 0 bases and J 9 bases; nucleotides not matched to a gene: 3. Germline CDR1 reads SGHNT; CDR2 reads YYREEE (reference sequence). CDR3 nucleotide sequence: TGTGCCAGCAGCTTGGTCCCGGGAGGTGAGCAGTTCTTC. It codes for CASSLVPGGEQFF.

This clone showed up just once. This chain joins TRBV28 and TRBJ2-4, with TRBD2 matching 9 bases. V lost 1 base and J lost 6; bases outside the gene matches: 4. This CDR3 has 15 residues. Germline V gene data show CDR1 as MDHEN and CDR2 as SYDVKM. The CDR3, as DNA: TGTGCCAGCAGTTTATCTAGCGGGGTCCTAAACATTCAGTACTTC. As protein: CASSLSSGVLNIQYF. Full variable domain (rest looked up from reference TRBV28 and TRBJ2-4): DVKVTQSSRYLVKRTGEKVFLECVQDMDHENMFWYRQDPGLGLRLIYFSYDVKMKEKGDIPEGYSVSREKKERFSLILESASTNQTSMYLCASSLSSGVLNIQYFGAGTRLSVL.

There are a few counts of this clone. The chain couples TRBV19 to TRBJ2-1; the match to TRBD2 covers 7 bases. CDR1 is LNHDA and CDR2 is SQIVND in the germline V gene (reference sequence). CDR3 length equals 15 residues. After removal of 1 base from V and 7 bases from J, the junction contained 7 bases not matched to a gene. The CDR3 loop is CASSIAGGRLNEQFF. The CDR3 DNA is TGTGCCAGTAGTATAGCGGGGGGAAGATTAAATGAGCAGTTCTTC. Combining the CDR3 with reference TRBV19 and TRBJ2-1 gives the whole variable domain DGGITQSPKYLFRKEGQNVTLSCEQNLNHDAMYWYRQDPGQGLRLIYYSQIVNDFQKGDIAEGYSVSREKKESFPLTVTSAQKNPTAFYLCASSIAGGRLNEQFFGPGTRLTVL.

The rearrangement uses TRBV19 and TRBJ1-5; 8 nucleotides align to TRBD1. The J segment lost 9 bases and the V segment lost 6 bases, leaving 16 bases of the junction unmatched. The CDR3 runs 16 residues. In germline, CDR1 is LNHDA, CDR2 SQIVND (reference sequence). DNA of the CDR3: TGTGCCAGTAGACTCGGGCCTGGACAGGGTTCGGGGCCCCAGCATTTT. Its translation is CASRLGPGQGSGPQHF.

The rearrangement uses TRBV6-1 and TRBJ2-1, with 9 bases that match TRBD2. Germline V gives CDR1 MNHNS, CDR2 SASEGT. The CDR3 has 19 residues. V gave up 1 base and J gave up 7 bases; unmatched junction bases: 17. CDR3 DNA sequence: TGTGCCAGCAGTGAAGATTCGGGAGCGGGAGGATTCTTTGGGAATGAGCAGTTCTTC. Amino acids: CASSEDSGAGGFFGNEQFF.

The V call is TRBV7-2, the J call TRBJ2-5; TRBD1 agrees at 9 bases. This CDR3 comprises 15 residues. Germline assignment: CDR1 SGHTA and CDR2 FQGNSA. After removal of 1 base from V and 6 bases from J, the junction contained 6 bases not matched to a gene. The CDR3 loop is CASSLEGQGAKTQYF. CDR3 nucleotide sequence: TGTGCCAGCAGCTTAGAGGGACAGGGAGCAAAGACCCAGTACTTC.

The chain employs TRBV19 and TRBJ2-7; 7 nucleotides agree with TRBD2. From germline, CDR1 is LNHDA and CDR2 SQIVND (reference sequence). The CDR3 runs to 12 residues. J lost 4 bases, V lost 9 bases, and 6 bases had no gene match. This CDR3 is CARGGMGYEQYF. The CDR3 region has the DNA TGTGCCAGGGGGGGGATGGGGTACGAGCAGTACTTC.

This chain uses TRBV19 with TRBJ2-5, with TRBD2 identical over 8 bases. Germline trimming cut 3 bases from V and 2 bases from J; bases unmatched to any gene: 5. Looked up from germline, CDR1 is LNHDA and CDR2 is SQIVND (reference sequence). There are 15 residues in the CDR3. The CDR3 DNA follows: TGTGCCAGTAGTATCAGTAGCGGGAATCAAGAGACCCAGTACTTC. This translates into CASSISSGNQETQYF.

This clone has only a few counts. The rearrangement joins TRBV18 to TRBJ2-2, with TRBD2 matching over 11 bases. Unmatched junction bases numbered 10, after V lost 6 bases and J lost 4 bases. The CDR3 totals 17 residues. The germline V gene encodes CDR1 KGHSH and CDR2 LQKENI. The CDR3 nucleotides read TGTGCCAGCTCTCCTCTACGACTAGCGGGACTCACCGGGGAGCTGTTTTTT. Its protein is CASSPLRLAGLTGELFF.

The V gene is TRBV29-1, the J gene TRBJ2-1; 10 positions agree with TRBD2. With 2 bases clipped from V and 7 bases from J, the junction kept 5 bases outside the gene matches. Germline CDR1 and CDR2: SQVTM and ANQGSEA. CDR3 size: 14 residues. CDR3 sequence: CSVEQGLAANEQFF. DNA for the CDR3: TGCAGCGTTGAACAAGGACTAGCGGCAAATGAGCAGTTCTTC.

This rearrangement joins TRBV19 to TRBJ2-1, with 12 nucleotides matching TRBD2. This CDR3 comprises 17 residues. V shed 3 bases and J 3 bases; nucleotides not matched to a gene: 6. CDR1 and CDR2 (germline): LNHDA, SQIVND (reference sequence). CDR3 region: CASSIPGTSGRYNEQFF. As DNA, the CDR3 is TGTGCCAGTAGTATCCCCGGGACTAGCGGGCGCTACAATGAGCAGTTCTTC. Based on the CDR3 plus reference TRBV19 and TRBJ2-1, the full variable domain is DGGITQSPKYLFRKEGQNVTLSCEQNLNHDAMYWYRQDPGQGLRLIYYSQIVNDFQKGDIAEGYSVSREKKESFPLTVTSAQKNPTAFYLCASSIPGTSGRYNEQFFGPGTRLTVL.

This clone occurred a few times. The chain couples TRBV4-2 to TRBJ2-3; TRBD2 agrees at 11 bases. J lost 6 bases, V lost 3 bases, and 8 bases had no gene match. The V gene's germline CDR1 is LGHNA and CDR2 YNFKEQ. The CDR3 totals 16 residues. CDR3 residues: CASSHPLAGVADTQYF. The CDR3 nucleotides are TGTGCCAGCAGCCACCCACTAGCGGGAGTCGCTGATACGCAGTATTTT.

CDR3 coding DNA: TGTGCCAGGCGGGGAGCCTTTGGGCAGCCCCAGCATTTT. The encoded protein is CARRGAFGQPQHF. V is TRBV5-3 and J is TRBJ1-5; D is ambiguous. Being an ORF, TRBV5-3 has a function that is uncertain. V was trimmed by 8 bases and J by 7 bases, leaving 16 bases between them. The length of the CDR3 is 13 residues.

J is TRBJ2-2 and V is TRBV5-1; D not resolved. Deletions cut 5 bases from V and 4 bases from J, with 12 bases between. In germline, CDR1 is SGHRS, CDR2 YFSETQ. This CDR3 contains 14 residues. The CDR3 sequence: CASRGESSTGELFF. The DNA for the CDR3 is TGCGCCAGCAGGGGCGAGTCGAGCACCGGGGAGCTGTTTTTT.

The chain has TRBV30 and TRBJ2-1; weak D call: TRBD2 (5 bases). This CDR3 has 17 residues. Germline CDR1 reads GTSNPN; CDR2 reads SVGIG (reference sequence). V was clipped by 5 bases and J by 0 bases, with 20 bases between them. The DNA for the CDR3 is TGTGCCTGGCCCCAAGGACTGCTCAAGACCTCCTACAATGAGCAGTTCTTC. The encoded protein is CAWPQGLLKTSYNEQFF.